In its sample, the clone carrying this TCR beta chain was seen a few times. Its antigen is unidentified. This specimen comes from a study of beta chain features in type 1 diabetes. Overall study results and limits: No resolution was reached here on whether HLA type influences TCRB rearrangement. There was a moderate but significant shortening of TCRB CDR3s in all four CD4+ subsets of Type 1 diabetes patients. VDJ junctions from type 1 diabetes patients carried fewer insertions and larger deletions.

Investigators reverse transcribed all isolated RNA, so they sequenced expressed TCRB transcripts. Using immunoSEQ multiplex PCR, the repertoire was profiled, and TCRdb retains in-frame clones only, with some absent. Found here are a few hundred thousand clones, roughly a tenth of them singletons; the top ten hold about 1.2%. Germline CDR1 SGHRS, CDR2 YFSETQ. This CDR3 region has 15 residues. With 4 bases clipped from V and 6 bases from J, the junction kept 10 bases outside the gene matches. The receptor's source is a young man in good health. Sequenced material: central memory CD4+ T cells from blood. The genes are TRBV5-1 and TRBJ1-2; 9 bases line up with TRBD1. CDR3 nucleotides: TGCGCCAGCAGCCCGGGGACAGGGATTGCCAATGGCTACACCTTC. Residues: CASSPGTGIANGYTF.